This T cell receptor beta chain derives from a study of liver allograft versus peripheral blood T cells. Study context: Comparative analysis was performed on T cell receptor repertoires from transplanted livers and from recipients' peripheral blood.

For this clonotype: No antigen is known for it.

MiXCR, run by TCRdb on the reads, gives a single entry per CDR3 protein. This table holds about 5,600 distinct CDR3 sequences, 14% found once. Study-wide points: According to reports, the T cell receptor repertoires inside liver allografts differed from those in peripheral blood.

The receptor's source is a human patient who had a liver transplant. Some T cells may be transferred from the graft donor.

The CDR3 DNA is TGTGCCAGCAGCGTCCTGGCGAACACTGAAGCTTTCTTT. This codes for CASSVLANTEAFF. The chain couples TRBV6-1 to TRBJ1-1, with D unresolved. V lost 6 bases to trimming and J lost 1 base, with 9 bases between them. Germline V gene data show CDR1 as MNHNS and CDR2 as SASEGT. This CDR3 is 13 amino acids long.